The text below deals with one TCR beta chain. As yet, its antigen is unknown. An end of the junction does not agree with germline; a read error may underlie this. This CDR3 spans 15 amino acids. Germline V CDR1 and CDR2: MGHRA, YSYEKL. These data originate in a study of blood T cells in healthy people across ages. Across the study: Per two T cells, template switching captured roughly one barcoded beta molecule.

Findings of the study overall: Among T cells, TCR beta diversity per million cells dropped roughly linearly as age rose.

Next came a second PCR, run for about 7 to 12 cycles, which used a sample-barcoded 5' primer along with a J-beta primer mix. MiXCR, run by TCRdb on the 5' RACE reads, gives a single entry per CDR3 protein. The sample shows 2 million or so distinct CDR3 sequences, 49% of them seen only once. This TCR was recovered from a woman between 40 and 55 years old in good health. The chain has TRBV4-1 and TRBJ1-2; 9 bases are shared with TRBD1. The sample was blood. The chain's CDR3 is CASSQDSRTGDGCTF. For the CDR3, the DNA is TGCGCCAGCAGCCAAGATTCCAGGACAGGGGATGGCTGCACCTTC.